The 8 T cell receptor beta chains listed next were all sequenced from one sample in a study of shared clonotypes between healthy human individuals. The repertoire was sequenced with immunoSEQ multiplex PCR; TCRdb's copy has only in-frame clones and lacks some. Among hundreds of thousands of clones listed, about 74% were seen once. Sequences were obtained from memory CD4+ T cells sorted from blood. The sample's subset: CD45RA-negative fraction. These receptors were obtained from a woman in her twenties or thirties in good health.

This clone has a single count. The chain couples TRBV4-2 to TRBJ2-2; 10 bases fit TRBD2. The CDR3 is 17 residues long. V lost 0 bases to trimming and J lost 0 bases; unmatched junction nucleotides: 1. Germline V CDR1 and CDR2: LGHNA, YNFKEQ. Here the CDR3 reads CASSQEGLAANTGELFF. DNA of the CDR3: TGTGCCAGCAGCCAAGAAGGACTAGCGGCGAACACCGGGGAGCTGTTTTTT.

The chain couples TRBV9 to TRBJ1-1, with D possibly being TRBD1 (5 bases). Germline-derived CDR1 and CDR2 are SGDLS and YYNGEE. V dropped 5 bases and J dropped 11 bases, with 25 bases sitting between them. This CDR3 spans 15 amino acids. The CDR3, as DNA: TGTGCCAGCAGTCTAGAGGCGGGGGTTGTAAGTAAGGCTTTCTTT. Translation: CASSLEAGVVSKAFF. Full variable domain (outside the CDR3, taken from reference TRBV9 and TRBJ1-1): DSGVTQTPKHLITATGQRVTLRCSPRSGDLSVYWYQQSLDQGLQFLIQYYNGEERAKGNILERFSAQQFPDLHSELNLSSLELGDSALYFCASSLEAGVVSKAFFGQGTRLTVV.

The CDR3 DNA reads TGTGCCAGCAGGGTAGCGGGTACTCTCAACGAGCAGTACTTC. It is translated as CASRVAGTLNEQYF. The rearrangement links TRBV2 to TRBJ2-7; 7 bases are a match to TRBD2. V gave up 6 bases and J gave up 5 bases; unmatched junction bases: 10. Germline V gives CDR1 SNHLY, CDR2 FYNNEI. The CDR3 runs 14 residues.

The V call is TRBV19, the J call TRBJ1-4; 10 nucleotides line up with TRBD1. Germline V gene data show CDR1 as LNHDA and CDR2 as SQIVND (reference sequence). CDR3 size: 16 residues. V lost 5 bases, J lost 3 bases, and 6 bases stayed unmatched. The CDR3 protein is CASSRPGQGSNEKLFF. Here the CDR3 DNA reads TGTGCCAGTAGTCGACCGGGACAGGGGTCTAATGAAAAACTGTTTTTT.

The V call is TRBV5-6, the J call TRBJ2-7; maybe TRBD2 (7 bases). The CDR3 is 14 amino acids. Germline CDR1 is SGHDT and CDR2 is YYEEEE. The V end lost 4 bases, the J end lost 11 bases, and 22 bases lay between the germline ends. The CDR3 DNA reads as TGTGCCAGCAGCCGCCGGGGGGCACCCTTAAAGGAGTACTTC. Encoded protein: CASSRRGAPLKEYF.

To note about this clone: The sample carries other DNA sequences with the same CDR3. J is TRBJ2-7 and V is TRBV28; 10 nucleotides line up with TRBD2. The CDR3 contains 14 residues. V was clipped by 6 bases and J by 6 bases; unmatched bases: 8. Germline-derived CDR1 and CDR2 are MDHEN and SYDVKM. The CDR3 spells CASSLASGRGEQYF. DNA for the CDR3: TGTGCCAGCAGCCTAGCGAGCGGGAGGGGCGAGCAGTACTTC. Supplemented by reference TRBV28 and TRBJ2-7, the full variable domain reads DVKVTQSSRYLVKRTGEKVFLECVQDMDHENMFWYRQDPGLGLRLIYFSYDVKMKEKGDIPEGYSVSREKKERFSLILESASTNQTSMYLCASSLASGRGEQYFGPGTRLTVT.

This clone was counted between two and nine times. The genes are TRBV19 and TRBJ1-5; no firm D call. V lost 3 bases and J 3 bases, leaving 6 bases between the germline ends. CDR1 is LNHDA and CDR2 is SQIVND in the germline V gene (reference sequence). This CDR3 region has 13 residues. The CDR3 sequence: CASSMKLNQPQHF. Written as DNA, the CDR3 is TGTGCCAGTAGTATGAAACTCAATCAGCCCCAGCATTTT.

The genes are TRBV5-5 and TRBJ2-3; 8 bases line up with TRBD1. The CDR3 length is 16 residues. The germline V gene has CDR1 SGHKS and CDR2 YYEKEE (reference sequence). V shed 3 bases, J shed 0 bases, and the junction held 6 bases outside the gene matches. The CDR3 protein is CASSWTGRPSTDTQYF. CDR3 in DNA: TGTGCCAGCAGCTGGACAGGGAGGCCTAGCACAGATACGCAGTATTTT.